This TCR beta chain was recorded in a study of blood T cells in healthy people across ages. Only a few counts were recorded for this clonotype. The authors ran a second PCR of about 6 to 12 cycles using a sample-barcoded 5' primer and a J-beta primer mix. TCRdb re-called the 5' RACE reads through MiXCR, storing one row per CDR3 protein. The sample has 600,000 or so distinct CDR3 sequences, 47% seen once; the top ten hold around 25%. Trimming removed 6 bases from V and 3 bases from J, with 18 bases in between. Germline lookup yields CDR1 DFQATT and CDR2 SNEGSKA (reference sequence). This CDR3 region has 14 residues.

Sequencing was carried out using blood. The receptor was isolated from a man older than 75 in good health. The V and J genes are TRBV20-1 and TRBJ2-7, with TRBD1 as a possible D gene (6 bases). For the CDR3, the DNA is TGCAGTGCCGAGGACAGCCCTCAGGACTACGAGCAGTACTTC. Its protein is CSAEDSPQDYEQYF.